This entry describes one T cell receptor beta chain. What it binds is unknown. The CDR3 contains 17 residues. The germline gives CDR1 SGHDT, CDR2 YYEEEE. V shed 0 bases and J shed 5 bases, with 17 bases lying between them. Splitting the CD4+ cells yielded a CD45RA+ naive subset and a CD45RA-negative memory subset. The sample belongs to a study of shared clonotypes between healthy human individuals. Whole-study results and caveats: All-four-donor shared clonotypes had higher generation probabilities than non-shared clonotypes did.

Clones were sequenced by immunoSEQ multiplex PCR, and TCRdb holds only the in-frame ones, with some missing. The sample consists of 1.6 million or so clones, roughly 96% of them appearing once. Sequencing was performed on naive CD4+ T cells sorted from blood. Subset reported: CD45RA+ positively selected. This rearrangement joins TRBV5-6 to TRBJ2-2, with D unclear. This TCR was recovered from a man younger than 40 in good health. CDR3 residues: CASSLGANRLGTGELFF. Here the CDR3 DNA reads TGTGCCAGCAGCTTGGGAGCCAATAGGCTGGGGACCGGGGAGCTGTTTTTT.